This note documents a single TCR beta chain sequence. Clones were sequenced by immunoSEQ multiplex PCR, and TCRdb holds only the in-frame ones, with some missing. The sample consists of some 48,000 clones, approximately 90% of them appearing once. The germline V gene encodes CDR1 SGDLS and CDR2 YYNGEE. The trim removed 4 bases at V and 2 bases at J, leaving 8 bases unmatched. CDR3 length: 15 residues. This entry is derived from a study of technical replicates of blood from several donors. This clonotype originated in a human donor in good health. Some clones in this sample may be carry-over from other donors' samples. The chain is built from TRBV9 and TRBJ1-1; TRBD1 matches 7 bases. Sequenced material: PBMCs. The CDR3 DNA is TGTGCCAGCAGCCCTTCGGACAGGAAAAACACTGAAGCTTTCTTT. Translating gives CASSPSDRKNTEAFF.